This T cell receptor beta chain was retrieved from a study of blood T cell repertoires in COVID-19. About the study: Italy, Spain and the United States were the sources of the convalescent and acute COVID-19 samples.

Authors' processing steps: Quantification of nucleated cells was approximated via reference gene primer amplification. Sequencing used immunoSEQ multiplex PCR; TCRdb keeps in-frame clones, though not all of them. The V and J calls and clone size are taken from that table; D and trimming were inferred from the DNA. The sample lists over 95,000 clones; roughly four fifths were seen once. The ends were cut back, 3 bases at V and 1 base at J, with 13 bases in the middle. The CDR3 runs 16 residues. Per germline, CDR1 SGHVS and CDR2 FNYEAQ. The origin of this receptor is a human donor in a cohort sampled during active COVID-19. The chain couples TRBV7-6 to TRBJ2-1; D is possibly TRBD1 (7 bases). What was sequenced was peripheral blood. The CDR3 DNA follows: TGTGCCAGCAGCTTGGGGCAGGGGGGATCCTACAATGAGCAGTTCTTC. Its translation: CASSLGQGGSYNEQFF.